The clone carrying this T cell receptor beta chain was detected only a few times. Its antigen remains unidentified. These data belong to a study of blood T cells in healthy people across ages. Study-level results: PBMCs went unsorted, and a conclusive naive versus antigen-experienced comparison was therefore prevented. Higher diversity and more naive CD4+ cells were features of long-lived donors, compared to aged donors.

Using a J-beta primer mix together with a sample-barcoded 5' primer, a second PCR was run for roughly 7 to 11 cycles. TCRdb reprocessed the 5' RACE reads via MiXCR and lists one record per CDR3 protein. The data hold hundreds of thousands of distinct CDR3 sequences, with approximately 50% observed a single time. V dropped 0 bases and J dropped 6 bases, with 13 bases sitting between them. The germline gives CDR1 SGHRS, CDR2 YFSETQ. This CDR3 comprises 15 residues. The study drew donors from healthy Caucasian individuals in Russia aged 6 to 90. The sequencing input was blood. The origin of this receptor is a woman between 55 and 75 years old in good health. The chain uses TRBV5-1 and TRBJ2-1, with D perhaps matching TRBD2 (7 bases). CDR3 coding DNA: TGCGCCAGCAGCTTGGACGGGGGGCAGGTCAATGAGCAGTTCTTC. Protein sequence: CASSLDGGQVNEQFF.